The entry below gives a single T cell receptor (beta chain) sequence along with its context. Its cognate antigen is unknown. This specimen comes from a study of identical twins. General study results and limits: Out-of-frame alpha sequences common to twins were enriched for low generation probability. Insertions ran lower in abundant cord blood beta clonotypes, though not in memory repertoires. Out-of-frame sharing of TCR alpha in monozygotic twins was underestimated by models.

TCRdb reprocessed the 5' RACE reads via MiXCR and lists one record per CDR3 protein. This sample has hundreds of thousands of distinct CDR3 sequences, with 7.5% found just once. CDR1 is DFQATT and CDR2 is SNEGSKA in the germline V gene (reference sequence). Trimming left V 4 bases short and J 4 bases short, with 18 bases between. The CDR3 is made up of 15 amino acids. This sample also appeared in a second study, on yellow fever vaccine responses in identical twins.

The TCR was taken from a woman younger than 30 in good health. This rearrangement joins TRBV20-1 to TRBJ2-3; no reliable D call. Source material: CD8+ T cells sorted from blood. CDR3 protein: CSAKLLDGGADTQYF. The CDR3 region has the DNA TGCAGTGCTAAACTATTGGACGGTGGGGCAGATACGCAGTATTTT.